Many counts were recorded for the clone carrying this T cell receptor (beta chain). TCRdb re-called the reads with MiXCR, one entry per CDR3 protein. The sample holds roughly 190,000 distinct CDR3 sequences, nearly 9.5% seen once. Trimming stripped 0 bases from V and 7 bases from J, with 12 bases between. The CDR3 spans 14 residues. Germline CDR1 and CDR2: MNHNS and SASEGT. These data are taken from a study of T cell repertoires in cytomegalovirus infection. V usage is TRBV6-1 and J usage is TRBJ1-1; D not resolved. Specimen: PBMCs. The receptor's source is a human donor in good health (CMV status not recorded). Some clones in this sample may be carry-over from other donors' samples. In DNA form, the CDR3 reads TGTGCCAGCAGTGAAGCGCATTCCGTCCTTGAAGCTTTCTTT. Translation: CASSEAHSVLEAFF.